This T cell receptor (beta chain) stems from a study of T cells expressing NK-cell markers. Overall study context: Source material for TCR beta repertoires consisted of sorted CD3+CD56+NKG2C+, CD3+CD56+NKG2C- and CD3+CD56-NKG2C+ T cells. Within the sequenced cohort of eight donors, seven exhibited HCMV seropositivity and one was seronegative.

Turning to this clonotype: What it binds is unknown.

Looked up from germline, CDR1 is SGHVS and CDR2 is FQNEAQ. There are 16 residues in the CDR3. TCRdb reprocessed the 5' RACE reads and reports one entry per CDR3 protein, with no DNA. This table lists a few hundred thousand distinct CDR3 sequences. Study conclusions and caveats: Dominance of the CD3+CD56-NKG2C+ fraction by these clonotypes also held in four donors.

The sample taken for sequencing was blood T cells: a sorted CD56 or NKG2C T cell subset, CD4+ or CD8+ T cells, or bulk PBMC T cells (not recorded which). The receptor's source is a man between 18 and 35 years old in good health. The chain uses TRBV7-8 and TRBJ2-7; TCRdb proposes TRBD2, but this gene call is untestable without DNA. CDR3 sequence: CASSRDRAGVRDEQYF. Filled out from reference TRBV7-8 and TRBJ2-7, the complete variable domain reads GAGVSQSPRYKVAKRGQDVALRCDPISGHVSLFWYQQALGQGPEFLTYFQNEAQLDKSGLPSDRFFAERPEGSVSTLKIQRTQQEDSAVYLCASSRDRAGVRDEQYFGPGTRLTVT.